Listed below are T cell receptor beta chains from one sample, sequenced in a study of blood T cell repertoires in COVID-19. This table comes from immunoSEQ multiplex PCR, and its TCRdb copy is limited to in-frame clones, with some not included. The sample carries under 300,000 clones, roughly 83% recorded once. Material: peripheral blood. These receptors originate from a man aged 60 to 75 who had recovered from COVID-19. Each CDR3 is given with its conserved first and last residue. A D gene is named only where the DNA matches it firmly. A row's size may be missing; if present it is once, few, many or a size class.

cdr3_aa: CASRRVSENSPLHF
cdr3_nt: TGTGCCAGCAGGAGGGTCAGTGAAAATTCACCCCTCCACTTT
clone_size: .
d_call: .
j_call: TRBJ1-6
cdr3_length: 14
v_call: TRBV6-5

cdr3_aa: CASRARQNNQPQHF
cdr3_nt: TGTGCCAGTAGGGCTAGACAGAACAATCAGCCCCAGCATTTT
clone_size: many
d_call: .
j_call: TRBJ1-5
cdr3_length: 14
v_call: TRBV19

cdr3_aa: CASSIWEDQPQHF
cdr3_nt: TGTGCCAGTAGTATTTGGGAGGATCAGCCCCAGCATTTT
clone_size: .
d_call: .
j_call: TRBJ1-5
cdr3_length: 13
v_call: TRBV19

cdr3_aa: CASSLDGRADTEAFF
cdr3_nt: TGTGCCAGCAGCTTGGACGGCAGGGCGGACACTGAAGCTTTCTTT
clone_size: .
d_call: .
j_call: TRBJ1-1
cdr3_length: 15
v_call: TRBV5-8

cdr3_aa: CASSLEGLDPQETQYF
cdr3_nt: TGCGCCAGCAGCTTGGAGGGACTAGACCCCCAAGAGACCCAGTACTTC
clone_size: .
d_call: TRBD2
j_call: TRBJ2-5
cdr3_length: 16
v_call: TRBV5-1

cdr3_aa: CASSVYGAPNSPLHF
cdr3_nt: TGTGCCAGCAGCGTATATGGGGCACCGAATTCACCCCTCCACTTT
clone_size: once
d_call: .
j_call: TRBJ1-6
cdr3_length: 15
v_call: TRBV9

cdr3_aa: CASSLGDRGGYGYTF
cdr3_nt: TGTGCCAGCAGCTTGGGGGACAGGGGTGGCTATGGCTACACCTTC
clone_size: .
d_call: TRBD1
j_call: TRBJ1-2
cdr3_length: 15
v_call: TRBV5-5

cdr3_aa: CASSVISGSYNEQFF
cdr3_nt: TGTGCCAGCAGCGTAATCAGCGGCTCCTACAATGAGCAGTTCTTC
clone_size: few
d_call: .
j_call: TRBJ2-1
cdr3_length: 15
v_call: TRBV9

cdr3_aa: CASSLEAEEQYF
cdr3_nt: TGTGCCAGCAGCTTAGAAGCGGAAGAGCAGTACTTC
clone_size: .
d_call: .
j_call: TRBJ2-7
cdr3_length: 12
v_call: TRBV11-2

cdr3_aa: CASSPRVPGAQYF
cdr3_nt: TGTGCCAGCAGCCCTAGGGTCCCGGGGGCGCAGTATTTT
clone_size: .
d_call: .
j_call: TRBJ2-3
cdr3_length: 13
v_call: TRBV28

cdr3_aa: CASSSGQPHDYGYTF
cdr3_nt: TGTGCCAGCAGCTCCGGACAGCCGCACGATTATGGCTACACCTTC
clone_size: .
d_call: .
j_call: TRBJ1-2
cdr3_length: 15
v_call: TRBV5-4

cdr3_aa: CASSTTGASQPQHF
cdr3_nt: TGTGCCAGTAGTACCACAGGGGCTAGTCAGCCCCAGCATTTT
clone_size: once
d_call: TRBD1
j_call: TRBJ1-5
cdr3_length: 14
v_call: TRBV19

cdr3_aa: CASSEFGGGANEQFF
cdr3_nt: TGTGCCAGCAGTGAATTTGGCGGGGGGGCCAATGAGCAGTTCTTC
clone_size: few
d_call: TRBD2
j_call: TRBJ2-1
cdr3_length: 15
v_call: TRBV25-1

cdr3_aa: CASSSGLTYEQYF
cdr3_nt: TGTGCCAGCAGCTCGGGACTTACCTACGAGCAGTACTTC
clone_size: few
d_call: .
j_call: TRBJ2-7
cdr3_length: 13
v_call: TRBV11-2

cdr3_aa: CATTLGGNIQYF
cdr3_nt: TGTGCCACCACCCTGGGGGGGAACATTCAGTACTTC
clone_size: .
d_call: TRBD2
j_call: TRBJ2-4
cdr3_length: 12
v_call: TRBV24-1

cdr3_aa: CASSETSWEQYF
cdr3_nt: TGTGCCAGCTCAGAGACTAGTTGGGAGCAGTACTTC
clone_size: .
d_call: .
j_call: TRBJ2-7
cdr3_length: 12
v_call: TRBV18

cdr3_aa: CASSLGVGYTF
cdr3_nt: TGTGCCAGCAGTTTAGGCGTTGGCTACACCTTC
clone_size: .
d_call: .
j_call: TRBJ1-2
cdr3_length: 11
v_call: TRBV12-3/TRBV12-4

cdr3_aa: CASSQPRFGGQETQYF
cdr3_nt: TGTGCCAGCAGCCAACCAAGGTTCGGGGGACAAGAGACCCAGTACTTC
clone_size: .
d_call: .
j_call: TRBJ2-5
cdr3_length: 16
v_call: TRBV14

cdr3_aa: CASSLATTGQVSYEQYF
cdr3_nt: TGTGCCAGCAGCTTGGCCACTACTGGACAGGTATCCTACGAGCAGTACTTC
clone_size: .
d_call: TRBD1
j_call: TRBJ2-7
cdr3_length: 17
v_call: TRBV5-8

cdr3_aa: CASSLVAGGYTF
cdr3_nt: TGTGCCAGCAGCTTAGTTGCGGGCGGCTACACCTTC
clone_size: .
d_call: .
j_call: TRBJ1-2
cdr3_length: 12
v_call: TRBV7-8

cdr3_aa: CASSPLDTSNQPQHF
cdr3_nt: TGTGCCAGCTCACCACTGGACACTAGCAATCAGCCCCAGCATTTT
clone_size: .
d_call: .
j_call: TRBJ1-5
cdr3_length: 15
v_call: TRBV18

cdr3_aa: CASSLGGAETQYF
cdr3_nt: TGTGCCAGCAGTTTGGGGGGTGCGGAGACCCAGTACTTC
clone_size: .
d_call: .
j_call: TRBJ2-5
cdr3_length: 13
v_call: TRBV28

cdr3_aa: CASSRDRGHNEQFF
cdr3_nt: TGTGCCAGCAGCAGGGACAGGGGGCACAATGAGCAGTTCTTC
clone_size: few
d_call: TRBD1
j_call: TRBJ2-1
cdr3_length: 14
v_call: TRBV5-4

cdr3_aa: CASSQAAGTRNTGELFF
cdr3_nt: TGTGCCAGCAGCCAAGCCGCCGGGACTAGGAACACCGGGGAGCTGTTTTTT
clone_size: .
d_call: TRBD2
j_call: TRBJ2-2
cdr3_length: 17
v_call: TRBV4-2

cdr3_aa: CASSDVVGTGGEQYF
cdr3_nt: TGTGCCAGCAGTGACGTTGTGGGGACAGGGGGCGAGCAGTACTTC
clone_size: few
d_call: TRBD1
j_call: TRBJ2-7
cdr3_length: 15
v_call: TRBV6-1

cdr3_aa: CASSLRTGYGYTF
cdr3_nt: TGTGCCAGCAGCTTACGGACAGGGTATGGCTACACCTTC
clone_size: once
d_call: TRBD1
j_call: TRBJ1-2
cdr3_length: 13
v_call: TRBV5-4

cdr3_aa: CSVAPSSGGLRGEQFF
cdr3_nt: TGCAGCGTAGCCCCGAGTAGCGGGGGACTGCGCGGTGAGCAGTTCTTC
clone_size: .
d_call: TRBD2
j_call: TRBJ2-1
cdr3_length: 16
v_call: TRBV29-1

cdr3_aa: CASSLVRGSTGNTIYF
cdr3_nt: TGTGCCAGCAGCCTGGTCAGGGGCTCCACTGGAAACACCATATATTTT
clone_size: .
d_call: .
j_call: TRBJ1-3
cdr3_length: 16
v_call: TRBV5-6

cdr3_aa: CASSMARGLAGIYNEQFF
cdr3_nt: TGTGCCAGTAGTATGGCCCGGGGACTAGCGGGAATCTACAATGAGCAGTTCTTC
clone_size: .
d_call: TRBD2
j_call: TRBJ2-1
cdr3_length: 18
v_call: TRBV19

cdr3_aa: CASKQGGNTEAFF
cdr3_nt: TGTGCCAGCAAGCAAGGGGGGAACACTGAAGCTTTCTTT
clone_size: .
d_call: .
j_call: TRBJ1-1
cdr3_length: 13
v_call: TRBV7-9

cdr3_aa: CASSETLSGAGFGELFF
cdr3_nt: TGCGCCAGCAGTGAGACCCTGTCAGGGGCTGGGTTCGGGGAGCTGTTTTTT
clone_size: .
d_call: .
j_call: TRBJ2-2
cdr3_length: 17
v_call: TRBV10-1

cdr3_aa: CASSEAGGGYTF
cdr3_nt: TGTGCCAGCAGTGAAGCGGGGGGAGGCTACACCTTC
clone_size: .
d_call: .
j_call: TRBJ1-2
cdr3_length: 12
v_call: TRBV6-1

cdr3_aa: CASREGGRDTEAFF
cdr3_nt: TGCGCCAGCAGGGAAGGGGGTCGGGACACTGAAGCTTTCTTT
clone_size: few
d_call: .
j_call: TRBJ1-1
cdr3_length: 14
v_call: TRBV10-1

cdr3_aa: CASSVTGGISPLHF
cdr3_nt: TGTGCCAGCAGCGTGACAGGGGGAATTTCACCCCTCCACTTT
clone_size: .
d_call: TRBD1
j_call: TRBJ1-6
cdr3_length: 14
v_call: TRBV5-6

cdr3_aa: CASSRGGGTRKGSF
cdr3_nt: TGTGCCAGCAGCCGAGGAGGAGGGACTAGAAAGGGGTCCTTC
clone_size: .
d_call: .
j_call: TRBJ1-2
cdr3_length: 14
v_call: TRBV3-1/TRBV3-2

cdr3_aa: CASSARLKGTYEQYF
cdr3_nt: TGTGCCAGTAGTGCCCGGTTGAAGGGGACCTACGAGCAGTACTTC
clone_size: .
d_call: .
j_call: TRBJ2-7
cdr3_length: 15
v_call: TRBV19

cdr3_aa: CASSSSTTFGNTIYF
cdr3_nt: TGTGCCAGCAGCTCCTCCACAACCTTTGGAAACACCATATATTTT
clone_size: once
d_call: .
j_call: TRBJ1-3
cdr3_length: 15
v_call: TRBV5-6

cdr3_aa: CASSQDRGTGREKLFF
cdr3_nt: TGCGCCAGCAGCCAAGATAGGGGGACAGGGCGTGAAAAACTGTTTTTT
clone_size: .
d_call: TRBD1
j_call: TRBJ1-4
cdr3_length: 16
v_call: TRBV4-1

cdr3_aa: CASSQPGQALYGYTF
cdr3_nt: TGCGCCAGCAGCCAACCGGGACAGGCGCTTTATGGCTACACCTTC
clone_size: once
d_call: TRBD1
j_call: TRBJ1-2
cdr3_length: 15
v_call: TRBV4-1

cdr3_aa: CASSVGGITPSYNEQFF
cdr3_nt: TGTGCCAGCAGCGTAGGGGGCATAACCCCCTCCTACAATGAGCAGTTCTTC
clone_size: .
d_call: .
j_call: TRBJ2-1
cdr3_length: 17
v_call: TRBV9

cdr3_aa: CASSSEAPGQNLLEQYF
cdr3_nt: TGTGCCAGCAGCTCCGAGGCACCGGGACAAAACCTCTTAGAGCAGTACTTC
clone_size: .
d_call: .
j_call: TRBJ2-7
cdr3_length: 17
v_call: TRBV7-9

cdr3_aa: CASSDTDRNTEAFF
cdr3_nt: TGTGCCAGCAGTGATACGGACAGGAACACTGAAGCTTTCTTT
clone_size: .
d_call: .
j_call: TRBJ1-1
cdr3_length: 14
v_call: TRBV6-1

cdr3_aa: CASSRRGATEAFF
cdr3_nt: TGTGCCAGCAGCCGGCGGGGGGCCACTGAAGCTTTCTTT
clone_size: .
d_call: .
j_call: TRBJ1-1
cdr3_length: 13
v_call: TRBV3-1/TRBV3-2

cdr3_aa: CASSVHGTDTEAFF
cdr3_nt: TGTGCCAGTAGCGTCCACGGGACAGACACCGAAGCTTTCTTT
clone_size: once
d_call: TRBD1
j_call: TRBJ1-1
cdr3_length: 14
v_call: TRBV19

cdr3_aa: CASSKDTYYGYTF
cdr3_nt: TGTGCCAGTAGTAAGGACACATACTATGGCTACACCTTC
clone_size: .
d_call: .
j_call: TRBJ1-2
cdr3_length: 13
v_call: TRBV19

cdr3_aa: CASSIDSGNLYNEQFF
cdr3_nt: TGTGCCAGTAGTATAGATAGCGGGAACCTCTACAATGAGCAGTTCTTC
clone_size: .
d_call: TRBD2
j_call: TRBJ2-1
cdr3_length: 16
v_call: TRBV19

cdr3_aa: CASSHGTEIGETQYF
cdr3_nt: TGTGCCAGCAGCCACGGGACAGAGATAGGAGAGACCCAGTACTTC
clone_size: .
d_call: .
j_call: TRBJ2-5
cdr3_length: 15
v_call: TRBV21-1

cdr3_aa: CASSPWGVGPYEQYF
cdr3_nt: TGTGCCAGCAGCCCCTGGGGGGTTGGTCCGTACGAGCAGTACTTC
clone_size: once
d_call: .
j_call: TRBJ2-7
cdr3_length: 15
v_call: TRBV7-9

cdr3_aa: CASTNPGQTSSPLHF
cdr3_nt: TGTGCCAGCACTAACCCGGGACAAACAAGTTCACCCCTCCACTTT
clone_size: once
d_call: .
j_call: TRBJ1-6
cdr3_length: 15
v_call: TRBV27